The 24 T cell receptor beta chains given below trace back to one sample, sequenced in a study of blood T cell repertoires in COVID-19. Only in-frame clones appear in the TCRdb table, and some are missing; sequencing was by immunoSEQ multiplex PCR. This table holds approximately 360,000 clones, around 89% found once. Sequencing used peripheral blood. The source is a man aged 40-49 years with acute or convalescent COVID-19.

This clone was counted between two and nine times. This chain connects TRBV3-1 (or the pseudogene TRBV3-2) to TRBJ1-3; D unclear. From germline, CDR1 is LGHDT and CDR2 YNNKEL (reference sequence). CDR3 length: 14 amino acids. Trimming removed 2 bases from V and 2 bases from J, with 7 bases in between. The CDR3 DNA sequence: TGTGCCAGCAGCCAACCGGGAGCTGGAAACACCATATATTTT. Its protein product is CASSQPGAGNTIYF.

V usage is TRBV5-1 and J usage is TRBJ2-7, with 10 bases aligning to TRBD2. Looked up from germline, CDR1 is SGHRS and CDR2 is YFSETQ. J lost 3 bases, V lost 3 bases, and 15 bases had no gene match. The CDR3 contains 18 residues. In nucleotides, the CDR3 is TGCGCCAGCAGCTCCCCCCCAGCGGGAGGGCCTCAGATCTACGAGCAGTACTTC. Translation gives CASSSPPAGGPQIYEQYF. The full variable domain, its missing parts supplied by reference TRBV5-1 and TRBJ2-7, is KAGVTQTPRYLIKTRGQQVTLSCSPISGHRSVSWYQQTPGQGLQFLFEYFSETQRNKGNFPGRFSGRQFSNSRSEMNVSTLELGDSALYLCASSSPPAGGPQIYEQYFGPGTRLTVT.

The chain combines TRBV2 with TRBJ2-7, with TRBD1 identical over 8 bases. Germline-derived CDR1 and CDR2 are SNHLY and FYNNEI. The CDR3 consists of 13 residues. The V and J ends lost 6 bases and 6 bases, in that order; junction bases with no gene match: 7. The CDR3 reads CASRQTGGREQYF. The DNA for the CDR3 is TGTGCCAGCAGACAAACAGGGGGTCGCGAGCAGTACTTC.

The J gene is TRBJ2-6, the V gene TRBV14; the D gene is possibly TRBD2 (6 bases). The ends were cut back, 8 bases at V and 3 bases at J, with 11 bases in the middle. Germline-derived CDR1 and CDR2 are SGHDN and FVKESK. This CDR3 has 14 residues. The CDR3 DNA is TGTGCCAGCCGCGGAGGGCATGGGGCCAACGTCCTGACTTTC. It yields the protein CASRGGHGANVLTF.

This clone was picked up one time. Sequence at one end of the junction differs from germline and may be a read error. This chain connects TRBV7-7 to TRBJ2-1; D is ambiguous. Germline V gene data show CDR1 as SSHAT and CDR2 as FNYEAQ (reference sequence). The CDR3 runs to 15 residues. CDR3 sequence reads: CASSLDDSSGNEQFF. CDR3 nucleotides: TGTGCTAGCAGCTTAGACGACTCTTCGGGCAATGAGCAGTTCTTC. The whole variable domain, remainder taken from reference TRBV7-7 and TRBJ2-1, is GAGVSQSPRYKVTKRGQDVTLRCDPISSHATLYWYQQALGQGPEFLTYFNYEAQPDKSGLPSDRFSAERPEGSISTLTIQRTEQRDSAMYRCASSLDDSSGNEQFFGPGTRLTVL.

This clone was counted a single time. In DNA, the CDR3 is TGTGCCAGCAGCTTTCCGGGAGGGTACACTGAAGCTTTCTTT. Translated: CASSFPGGYTEAFF. V usage is TRBV7-9 and J usage is TRBJ1-1, with D hard to call. Looked up from germline, CDR1 is SEHNR and CDR2 is FQNEAQ (reference sequence). This CDR3 region has 14 residues. Between the trimmed V and J ends, which lost 3 bases and 3 bases, there was a span of 11 bases.

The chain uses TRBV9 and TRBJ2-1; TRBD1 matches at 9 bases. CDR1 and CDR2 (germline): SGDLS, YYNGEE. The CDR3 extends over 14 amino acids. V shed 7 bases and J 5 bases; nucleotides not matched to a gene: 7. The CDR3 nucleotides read TGTGCCAGCGCCGGGACAGGGTCCCACAATGAGCAGTTCTTC. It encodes CASAGTGSHNEQFF.

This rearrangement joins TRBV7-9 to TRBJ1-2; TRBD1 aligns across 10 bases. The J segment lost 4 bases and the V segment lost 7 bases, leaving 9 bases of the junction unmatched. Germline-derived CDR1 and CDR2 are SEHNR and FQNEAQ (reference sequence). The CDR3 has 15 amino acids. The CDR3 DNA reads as TGTGCCAGCACGCGGGGGGGACAGGGGTCCTATGGCTACACCTTC. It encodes CASTRGGQGSYGYTF.

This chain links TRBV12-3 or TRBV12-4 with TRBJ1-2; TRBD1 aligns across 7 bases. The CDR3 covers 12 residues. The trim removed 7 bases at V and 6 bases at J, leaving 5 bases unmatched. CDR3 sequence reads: CASTGGSDGYTF. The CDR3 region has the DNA TGTGCCAGCACAGGGGGTTCAGATGGCTACACCTTC.

In DNA, the CDR3 is TGTGCCAGCTCACCAAGGACAGGGGGGAAAATATACAATGAGCAGTTCTTC. Translated: CASSPRTGGKIYNEQFF. This chain uses TRBV18 with TRBJ2-1, with 10 bases matching TRBD1. CDR1 is KGHSH, CDR2 LQKENI, per germline. This CDR3 is 17 amino acids long. J lost 4 bases, V lost 2 bases, and 8 bases had no gene match.

CDR3 DNA sequence: TGTGCCAGTAGTATCTATACGGGAGTTAATTCACCCCTCCACTTT. Its translation is CASSIYTGVNSPLHF. The gene calls are TRBV19 and TRBJ1-6; D gene ambiguous. The CDR3 covers 15 residues. Germline assignment: CDR1 LNHDA and CDR2 SQIVND (reference sequence). Trimming removed 3 bases at V and 6 bases at J, with 12 bases between.

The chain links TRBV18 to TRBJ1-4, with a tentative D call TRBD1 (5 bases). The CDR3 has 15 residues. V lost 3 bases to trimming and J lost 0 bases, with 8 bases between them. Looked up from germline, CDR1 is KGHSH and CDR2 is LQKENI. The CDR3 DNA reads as TGTGCCAGCTCACCCAGGGCCACAACTAATGAAAAACTGTTTTTT. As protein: CASSPRATTNEKLFF. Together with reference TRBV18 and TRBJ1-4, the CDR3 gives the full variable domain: NAGVMQNPRHLVRRRGQEARLRCSPMKGHSHVYWYRQLPEEGLKFMVYLQKENIIDESGMPKERFSAEFPKEGPSILRIQQVVRGDSAAYFCASSPRATTNEKLFFGSGTQLSVL.

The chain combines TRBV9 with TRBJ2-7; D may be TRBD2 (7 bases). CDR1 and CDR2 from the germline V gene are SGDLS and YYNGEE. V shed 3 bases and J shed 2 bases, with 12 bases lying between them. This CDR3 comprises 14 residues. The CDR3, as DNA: TGTGCCAGCAGCGAGGGGGGGAACACCTACGAGCAGTACTTC. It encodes CASSEGGNTYEQYF.

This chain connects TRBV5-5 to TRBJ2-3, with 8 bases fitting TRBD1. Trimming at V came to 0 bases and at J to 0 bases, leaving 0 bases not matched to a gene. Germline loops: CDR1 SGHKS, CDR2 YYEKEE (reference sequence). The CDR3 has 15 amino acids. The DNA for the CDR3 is TGTGCCAGCAGCTTGGGACAGGGGAGCACAGATACGCAGTATTTT. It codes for CASSLGQGSTDTQYF.

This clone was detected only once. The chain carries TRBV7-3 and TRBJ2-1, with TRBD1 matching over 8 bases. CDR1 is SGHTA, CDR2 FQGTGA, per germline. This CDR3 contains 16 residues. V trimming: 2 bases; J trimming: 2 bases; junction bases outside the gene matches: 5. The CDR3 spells CASSLATGGPYNEQFF. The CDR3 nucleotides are TGTGCCAGCAGCTTAGCTACAGGGGGACCCTACAATGAGCAGTTCTTC. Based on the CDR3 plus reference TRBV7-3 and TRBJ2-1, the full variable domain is GAGVSQTPSNKVTEKGKYVELRCDPISGHTALYWYRQSLGQGPEFLIYFQGTGAADDSGLPNDRFFAVRPEGSVSTLKIQRTERGDSAVYLCASSLATGGPYNEQFFGPGTRLTVL.

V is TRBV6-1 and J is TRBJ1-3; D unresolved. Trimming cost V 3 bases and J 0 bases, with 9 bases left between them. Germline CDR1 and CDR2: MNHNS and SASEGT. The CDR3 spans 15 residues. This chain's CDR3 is CASSEGPVSGNTIYF. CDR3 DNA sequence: TGTGCCAGCAGTGAGGGCCCGGTCTCTGGAAACACCATATATTTT.

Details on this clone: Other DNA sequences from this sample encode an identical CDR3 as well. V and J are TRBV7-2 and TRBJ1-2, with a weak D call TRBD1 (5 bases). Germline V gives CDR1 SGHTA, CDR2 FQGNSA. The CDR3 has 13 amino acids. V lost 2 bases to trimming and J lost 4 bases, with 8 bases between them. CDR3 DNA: TGTGCCAGCAGCTTACCAGGGCCCTATGGCTACACCTTC. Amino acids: CASSLPGPYGYTF.

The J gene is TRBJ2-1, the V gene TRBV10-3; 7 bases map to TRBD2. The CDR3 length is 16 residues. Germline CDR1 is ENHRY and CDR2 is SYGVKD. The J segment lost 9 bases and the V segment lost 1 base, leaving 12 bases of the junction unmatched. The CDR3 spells CAISEWGLREASEQFF. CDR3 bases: TGTGCCATCAGTGAGTGGGGACTACGGGAAGCGAGTGAGCAGTTCTTC.

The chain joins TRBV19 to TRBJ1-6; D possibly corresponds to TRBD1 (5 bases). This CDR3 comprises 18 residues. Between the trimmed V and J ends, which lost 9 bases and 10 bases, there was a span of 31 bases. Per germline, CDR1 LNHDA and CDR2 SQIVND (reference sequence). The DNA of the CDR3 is TGTGCCAGCACCCCGCGGGGGACCTATAAGGTCATCGGCTCACCCCTCCACTTT. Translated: CASTPRGTYKVIGSPLHF.

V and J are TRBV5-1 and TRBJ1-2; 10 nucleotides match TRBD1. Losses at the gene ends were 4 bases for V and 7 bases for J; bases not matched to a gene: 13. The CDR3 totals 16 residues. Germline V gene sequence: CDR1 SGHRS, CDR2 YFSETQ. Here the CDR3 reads CASSRDPGTGVGGYTF. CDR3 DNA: TGCGCCAGCAGCAGAGATCCGGGGACAGGGGTCGGTGGCTACACCTTC.

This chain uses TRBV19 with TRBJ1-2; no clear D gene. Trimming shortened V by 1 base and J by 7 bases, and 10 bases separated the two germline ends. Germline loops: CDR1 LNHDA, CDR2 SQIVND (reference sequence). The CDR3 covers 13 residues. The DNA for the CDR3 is TGTGCCAGTAGTATAGGTTCCGGGAGTGGCTACACCTTC. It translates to CASSIGSGSGYTF.

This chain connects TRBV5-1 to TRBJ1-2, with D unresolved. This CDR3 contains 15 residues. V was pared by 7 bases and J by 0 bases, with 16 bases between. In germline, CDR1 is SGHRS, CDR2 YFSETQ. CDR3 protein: CASVTTPGANYGYTF. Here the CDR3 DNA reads TGCGCCAGCGTTACAACTCCGGGAGCTAACTATGGCTACACCTTC.

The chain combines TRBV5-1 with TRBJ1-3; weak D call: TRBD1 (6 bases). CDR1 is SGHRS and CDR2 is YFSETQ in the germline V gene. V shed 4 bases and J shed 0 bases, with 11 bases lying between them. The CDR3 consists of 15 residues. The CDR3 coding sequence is TGCGCCAGCAGCCCGACAGGCAGCTCTGGAAACACCATATATTTT. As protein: CASSPTGSSGNTIYF.

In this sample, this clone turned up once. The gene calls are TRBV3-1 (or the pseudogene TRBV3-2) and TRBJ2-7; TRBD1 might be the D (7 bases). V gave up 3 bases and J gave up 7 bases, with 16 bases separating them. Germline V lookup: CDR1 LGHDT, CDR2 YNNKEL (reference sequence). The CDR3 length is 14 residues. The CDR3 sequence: CASSQTRGGHEQYF. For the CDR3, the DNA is TGTGCCAGCAGCCAGACTAGAGGGGGCCATGAGCAGTACTTC.